The rows below give T cell receptor beta chains drawn from one sample of a study of OX40 agonist ivuxolimab in advanced cancers. TCRdb's table, derived via immunoSEQ multiplex PCR, lists solely in-frame clones and lacks some. The table lists some 49,000 clones, roughly nine tenths of them singletons. This specimen was CD4+ or CD8+ T cells sorted from blood, taken in a trial of the OX40 agonist ivuxolimab. All receptors derive from an adult with an advanced solid tumor such as melanoma, head and neck, liver or kidney cancer. CDR3s include the opening cysteine and the closing phenylalanine or tryptophan. Fields, in order: CDR3 DNA, CDR3 protein, CDR3 length, V gene, clone size, D gene, J gene. D genes are given only for firm matches. The listing skips clone size in some rows; elsewhere it reads once, few, many or a size class.

CDR3 DNA: TGTGCCATCAGTGAGTCGGGTAGAAGTTATGATACGCAGTATTTT; CDR3 protein: CAISESGRSYDTQYF; CDR3 length: 15; V gene: TRBV10-3; clone size: .; D gene: .; J gene: TRBJ2-3
CDR3 DNA: TGCGCCAGCAGCCGTGGGAGGCAGGGGCAGTCTGAAAAACTGTTTTTT; CDR3 protein: CASSRGRQGQSEKLFF; CDR3 length: 16; V gene: TRBV5-1; clone size: .; D gene: .; J gene: TRBJ1-4
CDR3 DNA: TGTGCCAGCAGCCTAGCAGCGGGTAGATTCTACGAGCAGTACTTC; CDR3 protein: CASSLAAGRFYEQYF; CDR3 length: 15; V gene: TRBV11-2; clone size: once; D gene: .; J gene: TRBJ2-7
CDR3 DNA: TGCGCCAGCAGCGATACCGGGGTCTCCTACGAGCAGTACTTC; CDR3 protein: CASSDTGVSYEQYF; CDR3 length: 14; V gene: TRBV4-1; clone size: .; D gene: .; J gene: TRBJ2-7
CDR3 DNA: TGTGCCAGCAGACTACTAGTAGCACCCACAGATACGCAGTATTTT; CDR3 protein: CASRLLVAPTDTQYF; CDR3 length: 15; V gene: TRBV7-9; clone size: .; D gene: .; J gene: TRBJ2-3
CDR3 DNA: TGTGCCAGCAGTTGGGACAGGAGAGTCGGCTACACCTTC; CDR3 protein: CASSWDRRVGYTF; CDR3 length: 13; V gene: TRBV27; clone size: .; D gene: TRBD1; J gene: TRBJ1-2
CDR3 DNA: TGTGCCAGCAGCGTAGGACAGCAAAACACTGAAGCTTTCTTT; CDR3 protein: CASSVGQQNTEAFF; CDR3 length: 14; V gene: TRBV9; clone size: .; D gene: .; J gene: TRBJ1-1
CDR3 DNA: TGCGCCAGCAGCTTGGTTGGGGGCCCCTACGAGCAGTACTTC; CDR3 protein: CASSLVGGPYEQYF; CDR3 length: 14; V gene: TRBV5-1; clone size: .; D gene: .; J gene: TRBJ2-7
CDR3 DNA: TGTGCCAGCAGCTTAGGGGGGACCGCCGAGGTCCTCCACTTT; CDR3 protein: CASSLGGTAEVLHF; CDR3 length: 14; V gene: TRBV7-9; clone size: .; D gene: .; J gene: TRBJ1-6
CDR3 DNA: TGTGCCAGCAGCCGGGGACTCTACAATGAGCAGTTCTTC; CDR3 protein: CASSRGLYNEQFF; CDR3 length: 13; V gene: TRBV6-5; clone size: .; D gene: .; J gene: TRBJ2-1
CDR3 DNA: TGTGCCAGTAGTATTAGGCGGGAGACGGGCTACGAGCAGTACTTC; CDR3 protein: CASSIRRETGYEQYF; CDR3 length: 15; V gene: TRBV19; clone size: .; D gene: TRBD2; J gene: TRBJ2-7
CDR3 DNA: TGTGCCAGCAGCGTAGGAGAAGTGCGGGGAGATACGCAGTATTTT; CDR3 protein: CASSVGEVRGDTQYF; CDR3 length: 15; V gene: TRBV9; clone size: .; D gene: .; J gene: TRBJ2-3
CDR3 DNA: TGTGCCAGCAGAGGACTAGCGGGGGAGGGCGAGCAGTACTTC; CDR3 protein: CASRGLAGEGEQYF; CDR3 length: 14; V gene: TRBV6-6; clone size: .; D gene: TRBD2; J gene: TRBJ2-7
CDR3 DNA: TGTGCCAGCTCACCGGGGGTAGCGGGGGCCTTCACAGATACGCAGTATTTT; CDR3 protein: CASSPGVAGAFTDTQYF; CDR3 length: 17; V gene: TRBV18; clone size: .; D gene: TRBD2; J gene: TRBJ2-3
CDR3 DNA: TGTGCCAGCAGCGTTACTTCAGGTTTGGGCTACACCTTC; CDR3 protein: CASSVTSGLGYTF; CDR3 length: 13; V gene: TRBV9; clone size: .; D gene: .; J gene: TRBJ1-2
CDR3 DNA: TGTGCCAGCAGCGTCACCGGGGACAATCCCTACGAGCAGTACTTC; CDR3 protein: CASSVTGDNPYEQYF; CDR3 length: 15; V gene: TRBV5-5; clone size: .; D gene: .; J gene: TRBJ2-7
CDR3 DNA: TGTGCCAGCAGCCCTACTAGCGGAGGGTCCTCCTACGAGCAGTACTTC; CDR3 protein: CASSPTSGGSSYEQYF; CDR3 length: 16; V gene: TRBV7-9; clone size: .; D gene: TRBD2; J gene: TRBJ2-7
CDR3 DNA: TGTGCCAGCAGTGCCTCGTACAGCGGGATTTACGAGCAGTACTTC; CDR3 protein: CASSASYSGIYEQYF; CDR3 length: 15; V gene: TRBV6-1; clone size: once; D gene: TRBD2; J gene: TRBJ2-7
CDR3 DNA: TGTGCCAGCAGCCAAGAGACTAGCGGGGCCAATGAGCAGTTCTTC; CDR3 protein: CASSQETSGANEQFF; CDR3 length: 15; V gene: TRBV4-2; clone size: .; D gene: TRBD2; J gene: TRBJ2-1
CDR3 DNA: TGTGCCAGCAGTTACTTAGGGGCAGGAGACACTGAAGCTTTCTTT; CDR3 protein: CASSYLGAGDTEAFF; CDR3 length: 15; V gene: TRBV6-5; clone size: .; D gene: .; J gene: TRBJ1-1
CDR3 DNA: TGTGCCTGGGACACGAACACTGAAGCTTTCTTT; CDR3 protein: CAWDTNTEAFF; CDR3 length: 11; V gene: TRBV30; clone size: .; D gene: .; J gene: TRBJ1-1
CDR3 DNA: TGTGCCAGCAGCGTAGGGGCCTGGGAATATAATTCACCCCTCCACTTT; CDR3 protein: CASSVGAWEYNSPLHF; CDR3 length: 16; V gene: TRBV2; clone size: .; D gene: .; J gene: TRBJ1-6
CDR3 DNA: TGTGCCAGCAGCCGGACAGGCGGCTACACCTTC; CDR3 protein: CASSRTGGYTF; CDR3 length: 11; V gene: TRBV5-5; clone size: .; D gene: TRBD1; J gene: TRBJ1-2
CDR3 DNA: TGTGCCAGCACCTGGGGGGGGTTCTCCTACGAGCAGTACTTC; CDR3 protein: CASTWGGFSYEQYF; CDR3 length: 14; V gene: TRBV28; clone size: .; D gene: TRBD2; J gene: TRBJ2-7
CDR3 DNA: TGTGCCAGCAGCTTAGCTTTCTCTGGGGCCAACGTCCTGACTTTC; CDR3 protein: CASSLAFSGANVLTF; CDR3 length: 15; V gene: TRBV7-8; clone size: .; D gene: .; J gene: TRBJ2-6
CDR3 DNA: TGTGCCATCAGTGGCCGTAACACTGAAGCTTTCTTT; CDR3 protein: CAISGRNTEAFF; CDR3 length: 12; V gene: TRBV10-3; clone size: .; D gene: .; J gene: TRBJ1-1
CDR3 DNA: TGTGCCAGCTCACCACAGGGATCGAACACTGAAGCTTTCTTT; CDR3 protein: CASSPQGSNTEAFF; CDR3 length: 14; V gene: TRBV18; clone size: .; D gene: .; J gene: TRBJ1-1
CDR3 DNA: TGTGCCTGGAGTGTACAAGGGGACTATTATGGCTACACCTTC; CDR3 protein: CAWSVQGDYYGYTF; CDR3 length: 14; V gene: TRBV30; clone size: .; D gene: .; J gene: TRBJ1-2
CDR3 DNA: TGTGCCATCAGTGGGAGACAGGGGGGAACCCTACAAGAGACCCAGTACTTC; CDR3 protein: CAISGRQGGTLQETQYF; CDR3 length: 17; V gene: TRBV10-3; clone size: .; D gene: TRBD1; J gene: TRBJ2-5
CDR3 DNA: TGTGCCAGCAGTAACACAGGGGGCAACGAGCAGTACTTC; CDR3 protein: CASSNTGGNEQYF; CDR3 length: 13; V gene: TRBV28; clone size: .; D gene: TRBD1; J gene: TRBJ2-7
CDR3 DNA: TGTGCCAGCTCACCGCCGGGACTAGCGGGGTCCGGGGAGCTGTTTTTT; CDR3 protein: CASSPPGLAGSGELFF; CDR3 length: 16; V gene: TRBV18; clone size: .; D gene: TRBD2; J gene: TRBJ2-2
CDR3 DNA: TGTGCCATCAGTGAGTCTAGCGGGGGGGCCCCAGAGACCCAGTACTTC; CDR3 protein: CAISESSGGAPETQYF; CDR3 length: 16; V gene: TRBV10-3; clone size: .; D gene: TRBD2; J gene: TRBJ2-5
CDR3 DNA: TGTGCCAGCAGTCTGGAAGGGTTCAATCAGCCCCAGCATTTT; CDR3 protein: CASSLEGFNQPQHF; CDR3 length: 14; V gene: TRBV6-1; clone size: .; D gene: .; J gene: TRBJ1-5
CDR3 DNA: TGTGCCAGCAGGCCCCCCGGGACAGGGCACACCGGGGAGCTGTTTTTT; CDR3 protein: CASRPPGTGHTGELFF; CDR3 length: 16; V gene: TRBV6-6; clone size: .; D gene: TRBD1; J gene: TRBJ2-2
CDR3 DNA: TGCGCCAGCAGCTTGGGCACCTCTAACACTGAAGCTTTCTTT; CDR3 protein: CASSLGTSNTEAFF; CDR3 length: 14; V gene: TRBV5-1; clone size: .; D gene: .; J gene: TRBJ1-1
CDR3 DNA: TGTGCCAGCAGCTACGGAGAGACCCAGTACTTC; CDR3 protein: CASSYGETQYF; CDR3 length: 11; V gene: TRBV5-6; clone size: .; D gene: .; J gene: TRBJ2-5
CDR3 DNA: TGTGCCAGCAGCCTGGTCGTGTCGGGAGTAAATGAGCAGTTCTTC; CDR3 protein: CASSLVVSGVNEQFF; CDR3 length: 15; V gene: TRBV7-8; clone size: few; D gene: .; J gene: TRBJ2-1
CDR3 DNA: TGTGCCAGCAGCTTAGGTCTGGGATCTAATGAAAAACTGTTTTTT; CDR3 protein: CASSLGLGSNEKLFF; CDR3 length: 15; V gene: TRBV11-2; clone size: .; D gene: .; J gene: TRBJ1-4
CDR3 DNA: TGCAGCGTTGAAGAAAGGCAGCAAGAGACCCAGTACTTC; CDR3 protein: CSVEERQQETQYF; CDR3 length: 13; V gene: TRBV29-1; clone size: .; D gene: .; J gene: TRBJ2-5
CDR3 DNA: TGTGCCAGCAGCTTTATGGGGAGCACAGATACGCAGTATTTT; CDR3 protein: CASSFMGSTDTQYF; CDR3 length: 14; V gene: TRBV7-3; clone size: .; D gene: .; J gene: TRBJ2-3